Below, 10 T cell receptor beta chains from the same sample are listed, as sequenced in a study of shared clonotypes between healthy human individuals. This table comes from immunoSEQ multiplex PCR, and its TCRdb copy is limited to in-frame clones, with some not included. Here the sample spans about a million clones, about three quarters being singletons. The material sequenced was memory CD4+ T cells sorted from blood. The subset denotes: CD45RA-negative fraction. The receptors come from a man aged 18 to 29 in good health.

The CDR3 reads CASTTSGAVDTQYF. CDR3 sequence (DNA): TGCGCCAGCACAACTAGCGGGGCGGTGGATACGCAGTATTTT. This sequence joins TRBV5-1 and TRBJ2-3, with 10 positions matching TRBD2. Unmatched junction bases numbered 7, after V lost 6 bases and J lost 6 bases. Germline CDR1 is SGHRS and CDR2 is YFSETQ. The length of the CDR3 is 14 residues.

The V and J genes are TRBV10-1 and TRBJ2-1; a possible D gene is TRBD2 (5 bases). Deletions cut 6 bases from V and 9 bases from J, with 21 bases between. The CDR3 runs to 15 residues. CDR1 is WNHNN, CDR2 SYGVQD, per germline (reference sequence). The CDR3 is CASSPGGIRAGEQFF. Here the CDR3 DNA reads TGCGCCAGCAGCCCGGGTGGAATAAGGGCGGGTGAGCAGTTCTTC.

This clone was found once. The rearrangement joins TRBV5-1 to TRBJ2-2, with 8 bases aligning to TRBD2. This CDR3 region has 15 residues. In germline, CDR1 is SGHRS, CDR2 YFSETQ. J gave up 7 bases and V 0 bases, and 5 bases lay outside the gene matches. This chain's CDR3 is CASSLAAGGRGELFF. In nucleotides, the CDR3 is TGCGCCAGCAGCTTGGCGGCGGGAGGTCGCGGGGAGCTGTTTTTT.

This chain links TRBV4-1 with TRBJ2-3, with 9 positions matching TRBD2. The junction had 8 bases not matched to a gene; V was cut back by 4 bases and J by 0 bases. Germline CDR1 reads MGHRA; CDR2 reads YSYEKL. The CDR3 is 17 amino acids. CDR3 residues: CASSRHSGGDSTDTQYF. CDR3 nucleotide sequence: TGCGCCAGCAGCCGCCATAGCGGGGGAGATAGCACAGATACGCAGTATTTT.

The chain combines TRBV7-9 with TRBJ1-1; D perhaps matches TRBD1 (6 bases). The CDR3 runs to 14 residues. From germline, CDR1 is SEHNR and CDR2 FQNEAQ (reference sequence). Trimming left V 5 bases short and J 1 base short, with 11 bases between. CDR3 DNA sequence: TGTGCCAGCAGCCTTTCGACAGGGAACACTGAAGCTTTCTTT. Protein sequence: CASSLSTGNTEAFF.

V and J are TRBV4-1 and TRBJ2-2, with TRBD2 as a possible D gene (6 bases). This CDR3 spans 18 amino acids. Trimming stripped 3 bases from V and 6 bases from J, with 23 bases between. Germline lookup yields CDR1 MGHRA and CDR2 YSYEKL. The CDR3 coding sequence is TGCGCCAGCAGCCAGGGGGACTCGTTCAAGCCCCACGCCGGGGAGCTGTTTTTT. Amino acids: CASSQGDSFKPHAGELFF.

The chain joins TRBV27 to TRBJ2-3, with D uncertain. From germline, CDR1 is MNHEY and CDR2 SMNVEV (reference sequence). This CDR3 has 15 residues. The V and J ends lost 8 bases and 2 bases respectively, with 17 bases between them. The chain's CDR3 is CASGRAKALTDTQYF. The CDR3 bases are TGTGCCAGCGGCCGAGCGAAGGCCCTCACAGATACGCAGTATTTT.

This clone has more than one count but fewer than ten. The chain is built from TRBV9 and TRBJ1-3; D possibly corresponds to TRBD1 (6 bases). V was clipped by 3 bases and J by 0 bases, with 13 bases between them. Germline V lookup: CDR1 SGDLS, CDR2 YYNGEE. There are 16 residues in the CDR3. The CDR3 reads CASSADRPGSGNTIYF. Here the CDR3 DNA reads TGTGCCAGCAGCGCAGACAGGCCTGGCTCTGGAAACACCATATATTTT.

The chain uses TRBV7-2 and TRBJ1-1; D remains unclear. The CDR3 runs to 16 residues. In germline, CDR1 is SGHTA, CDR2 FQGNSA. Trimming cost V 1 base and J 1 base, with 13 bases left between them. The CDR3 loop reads CASSLVVGPTNTEAFF. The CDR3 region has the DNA TGTGCCAGCAGCTTAGTGGTCGGCCCAACGAACACTGAAGCTTTCTTT.

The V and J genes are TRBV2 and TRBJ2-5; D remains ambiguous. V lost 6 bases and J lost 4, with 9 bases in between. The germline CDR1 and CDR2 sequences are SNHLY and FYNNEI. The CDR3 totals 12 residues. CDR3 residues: CASRVMGETQYF. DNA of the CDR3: TGTGCCAGCAGAGTAATGGGAGAGACCCAGTACTTC.